One and the same sample provided the 30 T cell receptor beta chains below, sequenced in a study of beta chain features in type 1 diabetes. These TCRs are of unknown antigen specificity. The isolated RNA, all of it, was reverse transcribed, so expressed TCRB transcripts were what got sequenced. Data came from immunoSEQ multiplex PCR; TCRdb stores just in-frame clones and leaves some out. The sample has approximately 600,000 clones; approximately 13% are singletons. Findings of the study overall: Type 1 diabetes patients showed a moderate but significant shortening of TCRB CDR3s in all four CD4+ subsets.

Sequenced sample: naive CD4+ T cells from blood. The receptors originated from a man aged 30 to 45 with type 1 diabetes.

This clone was detected only a few times. The chain employs TRBV6-6 and TRBJ1-5; no firm D call. V lost 10 bases, J lost 0 bases, and 13 bases lay in between. Germline V gene lookup returns CDR1 MNHNY and CDR2 SVGAGI (reference sequence). This CDR3 region has 14 residues. CDR3 DNA: TGTGCCATCGGCCTGGCAAATAGCAATCAGCCCCAGCATTTT. Protein sequence: CAIGLANSNQPQHF.

This clone was counted only a few times. The gene calls are TRBV5-6 and TRBJ2-1, with D possibly matching TRBD2 (6 bases). The CDR3 is made up of 13 amino acids. Germline V CDR1 and CDR2: SGHDT, YYEEEE. The V gene lost 4 bases and the J gene lost 8 bases, with 13 bases spanning the gap. The CDR3: CASSPGTPHEQFF. DNA for the CDR3: TGTGCCAGCAGCCCGGGGACTCCCCATGAGCAGTTCTTC.

This clone was counted between two and nine times. The CDR3 protein is CATSRDTGPQETQYF. The CDR3 DNA reads TGTGCCACCAGCAGAGATACAGGCCCACAAGAGACCCAGTACTTC. The chain combines TRBV15 with TRBJ2-5; D might be TRBD1 (5 bases). V was shortened by 0 bases and J by 2 bases, with 10 bases between the two germline ends. The germline CDR1 and CDR2 sequences are LNHNV and YYDKDF (reference sequence). The CDR3 runs to 15 residues.

The rearrangement uses TRBV19 and TRBJ2-7; D is ambiguous. V was pared by 1 base and J by 4 bases, with 17 bases between. The CDR3 has 16 amino acids. Per germline, CDR1 LNHDA and CDR2 SQIVND (reference sequence). CDR3 in amino acids: CASSIGGSDGMYEQYF. DNA of the CDR3: TGTGCCAGTAGTATAGGGGGTTCCGATGGGATGTACGAGCAGTACTTC.

This clone came up a few times. V is TRBV7-9 and J is TRBJ2-5; D might be TRBD1 (5 bases). V was trimmed by 3 bases and J by 4 bases, leaving 12 bases between them. The CDR3 has 14 residues. The germline V gene has CDR1 SEHNR and CDR2 FQNEAQ (reference sequence). CDR3 amino acids: CASSFTGAGETQYF. Here the CDR3 DNA reads TGTGCCAGCAGCTTCACTGGGGCAGGAGAGACCCAGTACTTC.

Only a few counts were recorded for this clone. The chain is built from TRBV11-3 and TRBJ2-1, with D unresolved. The CDR3 has 13 residues. Germline V gene data show CDR1 as SGHNT and CDR2 as YENEEA. V was pared by 5 bases and J by 4 bases, with 9 bases between. CDR3 loop: CASSPLTYNEQFF. CDR3 sequence (DNA): TGTGCCAGCAGCCCCCTAACATACAATGAGCAGTTCTTC.

The sample holds many counts of this clone. The chain has TRBV18 and TRBJ2-7; D is possibly TRBD1 (6 bases). Trimming cost V 2 bases and J 2 bases, with 13 bases left between them. Germline V gives CDR1 KGHSH, CDR2 LQKENI. There are 15 residues in the CDR3. The CDR3 here is CASSPVGQHAYEQYF. The CDR3 nucleotides are TGTGCCAGCTCACCAGTCGGACAGCACGCCTACGAGCAGTACTTC.

This clone was counted between two and nine times. This chain's CDR3 is CASSGGQGREPQHF. For the CDR3, the DNA is TGTGCCAGCAGCGGAGGACAGGGGAGAGAGCCCCAGCATTTT. The genes are TRBV7-9 and TRBJ1-5; 9 bases are a match to TRBD1. The CDR3 contains 14 residues. After removal of 5 bases from V and 8 bases from J, the junction contained 7 bases not matched to a gene. CDR1 is SEHNR, CDR2 FQNEAQ, per germline (reference sequence).

The gene calls are TRBV7-2 and TRBJ2-1, with D possibly matching TRBD2 (6 bases). CDR3 length equals 16 residues. Germline assignment: CDR1 SGHTA and CDR2 FQGNSA. Trimming left V 5 bases short and J 3 bases short, with 17 bases between. Here the CDR3 reads CASSEPKEGNYNEQFF. The DNA of the CDR3 is TGTGCCAGCAGCGAGCCAAAGGAGGGTAACTACAATGAGCAGTTCTTC.

This clone has more than one count but fewer than ten. V usage is TRBV18 and J usage is TRBJ1-2, with TRBD1 matching 10 bases. Germline V gene data show CDR1 as KGHSH and CDR2 as LQKENI. The CDR3 has 17 residues. J lost 1 base, V lost 3 bases, and 8 bases had no gene match. CDR3 coding DNA: TGTGCCAGCTCACCGCGGGGACAGGGGTTAAGTAACTATGGCTACACCTTC. Residues: CASSPRGQGLSNYGYTF.

This chain connects TRBV7-8 to TRBJ1-6; D ambiguous. Germline CDR1 SGHVS, CDR2 FQNEAQ. The CDR3 runs 14 residues. V was cut by 0 bases and J by 7 bases, with 7 bases left in between. CDR3 coding DNA: TGTGCCAGCAGCTTAGCCAGCACCAATTCACCCCTCCACTTT. It is translated as CASSLASTNSPLHF.

This clone was seen a handful of times. The chain uses TRBV7-6 and TRBJ1-1, with 8 bases lining up with TRBD1. CDR3 size: 13 residues. V shed 5 bases, J shed 6 bases, and the junction held 5 bases outside the gene matches. CDR1 is SGHVS, CDR2 FNYEAQ, per germline. CDR3 DNA: TGTGCCAGCAGCGGCGACAGGGGAGCTGAAGCTTTCTTT. Translation: CASSGDRGAEAFF.

This clone has just a few counts. V usage is TRBV11-2 and J usage is TRBJ2-1; 8 nucleotides line up with TRBD1. Germline assignment: CDR1 SGHAT and CDR2 FQNNGV. V shed 3 bases and J 10 bases; nucleotides not matched to a gene: 5. The CDR3 spans 13 residues. The CDR3 nucleotides are TGTGCCAGCAGCTTCGGACAGGGAGAAGAGCAGTTCTTC. Translating it yields CASSFGQGEEQFF.

In this sample, this clone turned up a few times. The chain links TRBV7-9 to TRBJ2-5, with TRBD2 matching 7 bases. The V gene's germline CDR1 is SEHNR and CDR2 FQNEAQ (reference sequence). This CDR3 has 14 residues. V dropped 4 bases and J dropped 5; count of bases not matched to a gene: 7. The CDR3 DNA sequence: TGTGCCAGCAGCTCCGGGACTACCCGGGAGACCCAGTACTTC. It specifies CASSSGTTRETQYF.

V usage is TRBV10-3 and J usage is TRBJ1-2; TRBD1 aligns across 9 bases. CDR1 is ENHRY, CDR2 SYGVKD, per germline. The V gene end was trimmed by 1 base and the J gene end by 6 bases; junction bases not matched to a gene: 0. The CDR3 loop spans 13 amino acids. DNA of the CDR3: TGTGCCATCAGTGAGTGGGACAGGGATGGCTACACCTTC. The encoded protein is CAISEWDRDGYTF.

As for this clone: The same CDR3 is also encoded by other DNA sequences in this sample. This chain joins TRBV7-2 and TRBJ2-5, with 10 bases lining up with TRBD2. The CDR3 contains 16 residues. The germline gives CDR1 SGHTA, CDR2 FQGNSA. Trimming took 5 bases from V and 1 from J; bases not matched to a gene: 7. The CDR3 nucleotides read TGTGCCAGCAGCCTTATAGCGGGGGGACCCCAAGAGACCCAGTACTTC. Encoded protein: CASSLIAGGPQETQYF.

The chain links TRBV4-1 to TRBJ2-1; 8 bases match TRBD2. V shed 1 base, J shed 3 bases, and the junction held 2 bases outside the gene matches. The CDR3 consists of 15 residues. CDR1 is MGHRA, CDR2 YSYEKL, per germline. CDR3 protein: CASSQAGGLYNEQFF. The CDR3 DNA follows: TGCGCCAGCAGCCAAGCGGGGGGGCTCTACAATGAGCAGTTCTTC.

The rearrangement links TRBV5-1 to TRBJ2-3; 7 bases line up with TRBD1. J was trimmed by 1 base and V by 3 bases; bases with no gene match: 5. The germline gives CDR1 SGHRS, CDR2 YFSETQ. This CDR3 spans 15 amino acids. CDR3 sequence (DNA): TGCGCCAGCAGCTCGGGACAGACTGGCACAGATACGCAGTATTTT. Amino acids: CASSSGQTGTDTQYF.

This rearrangement joins TRBV27 to TRBJ2-5; D ambiguous. CDR3 size: 17 residues. From germline, CDR1 is MNHEY and CDR2 SMNVEV (reference sequence). Trimming took off 0 bases at V and 5 bases at J, with 19 bases between the two ends. The CDR3 nucleotides are TGTGCCAGCAGTTTATCGGTTATAGGCCACCGTGGGGAGACCCAGTACTTC. It specifies CASSLSVIGHRGETQYF.

In this sample, this clone turned up a few times. The genes are TRBV7-6 and TRBJ1-2, with TRBD1 as a possible D gene (5 bases). The CDR3 loop spans 12 amino acids. The germline V gene has CDR1 SGHVS and CDR2 FNYEAQ. Trimming left V 11 bases short and J 1 base short, with 11 bases between. CDR3: CAGGPINYGYTF. As DNA, the CDR3 is TGTGCCGGGGGACCGATTAACTATGGCTACACCTTC.

The chain combines TRBV2 with TRBJ1-5; no clear D. The CDR3 is 13 amino acids. Germline V lookup: CDR1 SNHLY, CDR2 FYNNEI. Trimming took off 9 bases at V and 1 base at J, with 10 bases between the two ends. CDR3 residues: CARTDKSNQPQHF. In DNA form, the CDR3 reads TGTGCCAGAACTGACAAGAGCAATCAGCCCCAGCATTTT.

The CDR3 is CASSPVGGAIYGYTF. CDR3 coding DNA: TGTGCCAGCAGCCCCGTGGGGGGGGCGATCTATGGCTACACCTTC. This chain uses TRBV7-2 with TRBJ1-2; a possible D gene is TRBD1 (6 bases). V was clipped by 5 bases and J by 4 bases, with 17 bases between them. CDR1 is SGHTA and CDR2 is FQGNSA in the germline V gene. The CDR3 consists of 15 residues. The full variable domain, completed using reference TRBV7-2 and TRBJ1-2, is GAGVSQSPSNKVTEKGKDVELRCDPISGHTALYWYRQSLGQGLEFLIYFQGNSAPDKSGLPSDRFSAERTGGSVSTLTIQRTQQEDSAVYLCASSPVGGAIYGYTFGSGTRLTVV.

This clone has only a few counts. The V gene is TRBV7-9, the J gene TRBJ1-1, with TRBD1 as a possible D gene (5 bases). Germline-derived CDR1 and CDR2 are SEHNR and FQNEAQ (reference sequence). The CDR3 consists of 14 residues. The V end was cut by 4 bases, the J end by 4 bases, with 13 bases between. The CDR3 coding sequence is TGTGCCAGCAGCTCGGACATCAAGAGCACTGAAGCTTTCTTT. Residues: CASSSDIKSTEAFF.

The chain uses TRBV2 and TRBJ1-1; no clear D gene. The CDR3 consists of 14 residues. V dropped 2 bases and J dropped 1 base, with 8 bases sitting between them. Germline V gene data show CDR1 as SNHLY and CDR2 as FYNNEI. CDR3 in amino acids: CASSETAPNTEAFF. The CDR3, as DNA: TGTGCCAGCAGTGAAACAGCGCCGAACACTGAAGCTTTCTTT.

The chain couples TRBV6-5 to TRBJ2-4, with D possibly called TRBD1 or TRBD2 (6 bases each). The germline gives CDR1 MNHEY, CDR2 SVGAGI. The CDR3 is 14 amino acids. The V and J ends lost 8 bases and 8 bases respectively, with 19 bases between them. This CDR3 is CASARGHPGDIQYF. CDR3 nucleotides: TGTGCCAGCGCCCGGGGGCATCCTGGAGACATTCAGTACTTC.

This clone appeared a few times. This chain joins TRBV27 and TRBJ2-5, with D perhaps matching TRBD1 or TRBD2 (5 bases each). Trimming took off 3 bases at V and 1 base at J, with 12 bases between the two ends. The CDR3 extends over 15 amino acids. The germline V gene has CDR1 MNHEY and CDR2 SMNVEV (reference sequence). As DNA, the CDR3 is TGTGCCAGCAGTTTTGTGGTTGGGGGCCAAGAGACCCAGTACTTC. Protein sequence: CASSFVVGGQETQYF.

CDR3 in amino acids: CASSRGSASGGGELFF. CDR3 DNA sequence: TGCGCCAGCAGCCGCGGGTCCGCTAGCGGGGGTGGGGAGCTGTTTTTT. The chain has TRBV4-3 and TRBJ2-2; 10 bases map to TRBD2. V lost 4 bases and J lost 8; bases outside the gene matches: 10. This CDR3 has 16 residues. Germline V gives CDR1 LGHNA, CDR2 YSLEER.

CDR3 protein: CASREERNQPQHF. CDR3 bases: TGTGCCAGCCGGGAGGAAAGAAATCAGCCCCAGCATTTT. V and J are TRBV6-6 and TRBJ1-5; unclear D gene. Germline V gene lookup returns CDR1 MNHNY and CDR2 SVGAGI (reference sequence). This CDR3 spans 13 amino acids. V lost 8 bases to trimming and J lost 4 bases, with 12 bases between them.

This clone occurred a few times. V gene TRBV5-6 combines with J gene TRBJ1-2; the D gene is possibly TRBD1 (6 bases). The CDR3 has 15 amino acids. CDR1 SGHDT and CDR2 YYEEEE come from the germline V gene. Trimming removed 2 bases at V and 3 bases at J, with 14 bases between. The CDR3 coding sequence is TGTGCCAGCAGCTTTGTCTCGGCAGGGGACTATGGCTACACCTTC. Its translation is CASSFVSAGDYGYTF.

This clone was observed a handful of times. The chain has TRBV7-2 and TRBJ2-5, with D hard to call. V lost 0 bases to trimming and J lost 4 bases, with 15 bases between them. This CDR3 is built from 16 residues. Germline CDR1 SGHTA, CDR2 FQGNSA. The CDR3 DNA sequence: TGTGCCAGCAGCTTAGCGCCACCTGGGTCTCCAGAGACCCAGTACTTC. This encodes CASSLAPPGSPETQYF.